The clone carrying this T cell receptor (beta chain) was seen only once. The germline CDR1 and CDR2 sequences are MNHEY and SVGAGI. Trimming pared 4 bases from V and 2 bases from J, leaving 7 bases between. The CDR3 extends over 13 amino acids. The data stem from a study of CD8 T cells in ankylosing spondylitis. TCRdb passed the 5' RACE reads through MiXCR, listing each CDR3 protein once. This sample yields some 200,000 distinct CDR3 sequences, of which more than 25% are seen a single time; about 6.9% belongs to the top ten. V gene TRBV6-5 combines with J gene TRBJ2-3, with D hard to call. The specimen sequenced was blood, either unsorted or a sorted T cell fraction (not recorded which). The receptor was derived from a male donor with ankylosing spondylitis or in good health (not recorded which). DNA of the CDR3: TGTGCCAGCAGTTCGCCACACACAGATACGCAGTATTTT. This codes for CASSSPHTDTQYF.